This section outlines one TCR beta chain sequence together with its context. Antigen unknown. Sequence at one end of the junction differs from germline and may be a read error. The TCR beta CDR3 regions underwent amplification using RNA transcripts as the source. The HTBI set primed first-round TCR CDR3 RT-PCR. TCRdb re-called the multiplex PCR reads with MiXCR, one entry per CDR3 protein. The sample includes around 33,000 distinct CDR3 sequences, roughly 52% of them seen just once. CDR3 length: 15 amino acids. Germline CDR1 reads SGHDN; CDR2 reads FVKESK. The data were taken from a study of T cells in Graves' hyperthyroidism and ophthalmopathy. Findings of the study overall: Blood also carried most thyroid clonotypes expanded above 0.001.

The hyperthyroidism patients had all been newly diagnosed, and their disease duration was under 2 months. Their ages ranged from 18 to 65 years. Sequenced input: blood. The chain carries TRBV14 and TRBJ2-1; D might be TRBD2 (6 bases). The TCR originated in a woman aged 45-60 years with Graves' hyperthyroidism that later progressed to Graves' ophthalmopathy. The CDR3 loop is CVSSPPAGRYDEQFF. The CDR3, as DNA: TGTGTCAGCAGCCCCCCCGCGGGAAGGTACGATGAGCAGTTCTTC. The full variable domain, with the rest looked up from reference TRBV14 and TRBJ2-1, is EAGVTQFPSHSVIEKGQTVTLRCDPISGHDNLYWYRRVMGKEIKFLLHFVKESKQDESGMPNNRFLAERTGGTYSTLKVQPAELEDSGVYFCVSSPPAGRYDEQFFGPGTRLTVL.